This TCR beta chain was sequenced in a study of blood T cell repertoires in COVID-19. Study details: Collection of acute and convalescent COVID-19 samples took place in the United States, Italy and Spain. T cells, B-cell-depleted T cells, or PBMCs provided the cDNA or gDNA that served as material.

The length of the CDR3 is 15 residues. Per the germline V gene, CDR1 is SGHVS and CDR2 is FQNEAQ. Trimming took off 5 bases at V and 0 bases at J, with 14 bases between the two ends. The method was immunoSEQ multiplex PCR; TCRdb's version includes in-frame clones alone and lacks a portion of them. The sample has over 200,000 clones; roughly nine tenths are singletons. This chain uses TRBV7-8 with TRBJ2-7, with unresolved D. Sequencing input: peripheral blood. The clonotype was recovered from a man between 60 and 75 years old who had recovered from COVID-19. CDR3 sequence (DNA): TGTGCCAGCAGCCCCAGAGAGGAGAGCTCCTACGAGCAGTACTTC. This gives the protein CASSPREESSYEQYF. The full variable domain, completed using reference TRBV7-8 and TRBJ2-7, is GAGVSQSPRYKVAKRGQDVALRCDPISGHVSLFWYQQALGQGPEFLTYFQNEAQLDKSGLPSDRFFAERPEGSVSTLKIQRTQQEDSAVYLCASSPREESSYEQYFGPGTRLTVT.